A single sample gave rise to the 4 T cell receptor beta chains below, sequenced in a study of blood T cell repertoires in COVID-19. TCRdb keeps only in-frame clones here, not all; method: immunoSEQ multiplex PCR. The table includes around 180,000 clones, about 80% detected once. The sequenced sample was peripheral blood. Receptors were obtained from a human donor in a cohort sampled during active COVID-19.

J is TRBJ1-3 and V is TRBV9, with D hard to call. The CDR3 covers 13 residues. Trimming removed 2 bases at V and 0 bases at J, with 3 bases between. The germline gives CDR1 SGDLS, CDR2 YYNGEE. This CDR3 reads CASSVGSGNTIYF. CDR3 DNA sequence: TGTGCCAGCAGCGTCGGCTCTGGAAACACCATATATTTT.

This clone is a singleton in its sample. The V gene is TRBV11-2, the J gene TRBJ1-2; D is unclear. The CDR3 has 13 residues. CDR1 SGHAT and CDR2 FQNNGV come from the germline V gene. V lost 5 bases and J 6 bases, leaving 13 bases between the germline ends. The CDR3 coding sequence is TGTGCCAGCAGCACCCCGGCCGGGGATGGCTACACCTTC. This encodes CASSTPAGDGYTF.

The chain recombines TRBV29-1 with TRBJ1-2; maybe TRBD1 (5 bases). The length of the CDR3 is 13 residues. Per germline, CDR1 SQVTM and CDR2 ANQGSEA. With 3 bases removed from V and 3 bases from J, the gap between germline ends came to 11 bases. CDR3: CSVEIGADYGYTF. In DNA form, the CDR3 reads TGCAGCGTTGAGATAGGGGCGGACTATGGCTACACCTTC. Based on the CDR3 plus reference TRBV29-1 and TRBJ1-2, the full variable domain is SAVISQKPSRDICQRGTSLTIQCQVDSQVTMMFWYRQQPGQSLTLIATANQGSEATYESGFVIDKFPISRPNLTFSTLTVSNMSPEDSSIYLCSVEIGADYGYTFGSGTRLTVV.

The chain carries TRBV7-9 and TRBJ1-3; maybe TRBD1 (5 bases). CDR1 is SEHNR, CDR2 FQNEAQ, per germline (reference sequence). V was trimmed by 5 bases and J by 1 base, leaving 15 bases between them. This CDR3 has 16 residues. CDR3 in DNA: TGTGCCAGCAGCACTCCGACAGTCTCGTCTGGAAACACCATATATTTT. Amino acids: CASSTPTVSSGNTIYF.